Detailed here is one T cell receptor (beta chain). What it binds is not known. This sample stems from a study of shared clonotypes between healthy human individuals. Trimming shortened V by 0 bases and J by 2 bases, and 13 bases separated the two germline ends. Looked up from germline, CDR1 is LNHDA and CDR2 is SQIVND (reference sequence). The CDR3 extends over 17 amino acids. Deep-level assay runs were performed. Only in-frame clones appear in the TCRdb table, and some are missing; sequencing was by immunoSEQ multiplex PCR. This table has some 2,000,000 clones, approximately 95% appearing once. Naive CD8 cells lacked CD45RO, underwent positive selection for CCR7 and left out terminally differentiated effector memory CD45RA+ cells. Study-wide results and limits: Non-shared clonotypes showed lower generation probabilities than clonotypes common to all four donors. A few donors had 4% to 6.5% of their naive CD4 clonotypes in common.

The sequence derives from a man in his late teens or twenties in good health. Sequencing was performed on naive CD8+ T cells sorted from blood. J is TRBJ2-2 and V is TRBV19; no reliable D call. CDR3 protein: CASSIDLASLNTGELFF. The CDR3 region has the DNA TGTGCCAGTAGTATAGATCTTGCGTCGCTTAACACCGGGGAGCTGTTTTTT.